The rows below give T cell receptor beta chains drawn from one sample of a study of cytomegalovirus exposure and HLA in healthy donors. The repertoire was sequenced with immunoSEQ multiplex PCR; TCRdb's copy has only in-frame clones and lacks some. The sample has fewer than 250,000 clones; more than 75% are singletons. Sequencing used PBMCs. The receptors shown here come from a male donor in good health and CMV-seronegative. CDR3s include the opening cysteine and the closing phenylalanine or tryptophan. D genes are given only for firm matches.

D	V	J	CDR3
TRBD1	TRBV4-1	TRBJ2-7	CASSQVGTGVGEQYF
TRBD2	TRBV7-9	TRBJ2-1	CASSFTDGRAYNEQFF
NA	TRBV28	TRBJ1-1	CASKAGGLSEAFF
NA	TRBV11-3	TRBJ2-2	CASSPPTGNHTGELFF
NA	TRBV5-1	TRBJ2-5	CASSYGEVTREETQYF
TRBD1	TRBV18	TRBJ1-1	CASSPSGTGGSEAFF
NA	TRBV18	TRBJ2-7	CASSPAVGARSYEQYF
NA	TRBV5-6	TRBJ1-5	CASSLLREANQPQHF
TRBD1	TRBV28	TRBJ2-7	CASSPWVGQGTYEQYF
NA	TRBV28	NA	CASSPVGGLVYEQYF
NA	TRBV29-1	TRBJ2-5	CSVWAGAQYF
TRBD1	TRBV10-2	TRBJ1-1	CASSRDRVPEAFF
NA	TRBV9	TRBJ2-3	CASSVAIAETDDTQYF
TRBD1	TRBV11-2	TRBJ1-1	CASSSTRDREGGTEAFF
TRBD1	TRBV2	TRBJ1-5	CASREQGSRSNQPQHF
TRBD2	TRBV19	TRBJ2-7	CASSVLAGQYEQYF
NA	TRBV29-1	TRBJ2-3	CSAGTATDTQYF
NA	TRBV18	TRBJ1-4	CASSPQGGTNEKLFF
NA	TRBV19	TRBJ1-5	CASSIVTRNQPQHF
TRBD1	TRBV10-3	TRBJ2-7	CAISSTGTGGAYEQYF
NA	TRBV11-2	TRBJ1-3	CASSQSIGQGNTIYF
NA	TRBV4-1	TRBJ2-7	CASSPEGGGISYEQYF
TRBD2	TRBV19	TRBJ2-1	CASSIGTSGMTPYNEQFF
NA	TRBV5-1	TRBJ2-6	CASSSEQVPGANVLTF
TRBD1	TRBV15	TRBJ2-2	CATNTGGKAGELFF
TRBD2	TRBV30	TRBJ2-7	CAWIKEGLAGEQYF
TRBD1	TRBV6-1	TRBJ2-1	CASTDRGRSGEQFF
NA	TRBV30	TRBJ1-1	CAWSFGGFVTEAFF
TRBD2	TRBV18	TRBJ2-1	CASSPLAGPKSSYNEQFF